The 23 T cell receptor beta chains in this list originate from one sample, sequenced in a study of T-cell memory formation after mild COVID-19. Via MiXCR, TCRdb re-called the 5' RACE reads, giving one row per CDR3 protein. The sample has approximately 350,000 distinct CDR3 sequences, 28% seen once. Sequenced material: PBMCs or a T cell subset sorted from them (not recorded which). The receptors derive from an adult woman who had mild COVID-19 (a few samples of this study predate the infection). Cell type and time point are not known.

This clonotype has just a few counts. Here the CDR3 reads CASITGGGYEQYF. The CDR3, as DNA: TGTGCCAGCATCACCGGGGGCGGCTACGAGCAGTACTTC. This chain links TRBV7-9 with TRBJ2-7, with D perhaps being TRBD1 or TRBD2 (6 bases each). Germline V gene sequence: CDR1 SEHNR, CDR2 FQNEAQ (reference sequence). Trimming removed 7 bases from V and 3 bases from J, with 13 bases in between. The CDR3 loop spans 13 amino acids.

This clonotype occurred many times. The chain couples TRBV19 to TRBJ1-5, with D possibly TRBD1 on 5 matching bases. Germline CDR1 is LNHDA and CDR2 is SQIVND (reference sequence). The CDR3 is made up of 14 amino acids. Trimming removed 6 bases from V and 6 bases from J, with 15 bases in between. The CDR3 DNA follows: TGTGCCAGTAGCGGGAAGGGGAGTTTTCAGCCCCAGCATTTT. This gives the protein CASSGKGSFQPQHF.

This clonotype turned up a few times. The CDR3 coding sequence is TGCAGTGCTAGAGACCCGACCAGGAGGGTTAACTATGGCTACACCTTC. It encodes CSARDPTRRVNYGYTF. This chain joins TRBV20-1 and TRBJ1-2; no reliable D call. Trimming took off 0 bases at V and 1 base at J, with 15 bases between the two ends. CDR1 and CDR2 (germline): DFQATT, SNEGSKA (reference sequence). The CDR3 covers 16 residues.

This clonotype was counted a single time. This chain uses TRBV5-1 with TRBJ1-2; 8 bases are a match to TRBD1. Germline V gene lookup returns CDR1 SGHRS and CDR2 YFSETQ. The CDR3 sequence is 14 residues long. With 0 bases clipped from V and 5 bases from J, the junction kept 3 bases outside the gene matches. CDR3 protein: CASSLETGDYGYTF. CDR3 nucleotide sequence: TGCGCCAGCAGCTTGGAGACAGGGGATTATGGCTACACCTTC.

This chain uses TRBV20-1 with TRBJ1-2; a possible D gene is TRBD1 (6 bases). Germline assignment: CDR1 DFQATT and CDR2 SNEGSKA (reference sequence). This CDR3 is 16 amino acids long. Trimming stripped 5 bases from V and 1 base from J, with 20 bases between. CDR3 coding DNA: TGCAGTGCTGGGGGGCCCCGAGGTCTCTTTAACTATGGCTACACCTTC. Protein: CSAGGPRGLFNYGYTF.

This clonotype was observed a few times. V is TRBV5-1 and J is TRBJ2-2, with D possibly being TRBD1 or TRBD2 (5 bases each). This CDR3 is built from 16 residues. The V and J ends lost 4 bases and 4 bases respectively, with 17 bases between them. Per the germline V gene, CDR1 is SGHRS and CDR2 is YFSETQ. CDR3 residues: CASSAGATMGTGELFF. The CDR3 DNA reads TGCGCCAGCAGCGCCGGGGCCACCATGGGCACCGGGGAGCTGTTTTTT.

The V and J genes are TRBV5-4 and TRBJ2-5, with 8 nucleotides matching TRBD2. With V trimmed by 2 bases and J by 5 bases, 8 bases remained unmatched. This CDR3 has 15 amino acids. Germline V lookup: CDR1 SGHNT, CDR2 YYREEE (reference sequence). CDR3 region: CASSFGREGGETQYF. For the CDR3, the DNA is TGTGCCAGCAGCTTCGGACGGGAGGGCGGTGAGACCCAGTACTTC. Full variable domain (missing parts from reference TRBV5-4 and TRBJ2-5): ETGVTQSPTHLIKTRGQQVTLRCSSQSGHNTVSWYQQALGQGPQFIFQYYREEENGRGNFPPRFSGLQFPNYSSELNVNALELDDSALYLCASSFGREGGETQYFGPGTRLLVL.

This clonotype was seen many times. The chain carries TRBV5-4 and TRBJ2-7; D remains ambiguous. Germline CDR1 is SGHNT and CDR2 is YYREEE (reference sequence). V lost 0 bases and J lost 0, with 16 bases in between. The CDR3 extends over 17 amino acids. The CDR3 coding sequence is TGTGCCAGCAGCTTGGGAGGCGTGGGCTTGCTCTCCTACGAGCAGTACTTC. Translated, it gives CASSLGGVGLLSYEQYF. Based on the CDR3 plus reference TRBV5-4 and TRBJ2-7, the full variable domain is ETGVTQSPTHLIKTRGQQVTLRCSSQSGHNTVSWYQQALGQGPQFIFQYYREEENGRGNFPPRFSGLQFPNYSSELNVNALELDDSALYLCASSLGGVGLLSYEQYFGPGTRLTVT.

V gene TRBV7-3 combines with J gene TRBJ2-2; 7 positions match TRBD1. CDR3 length: 15 residues. Unmatched junction bases numbered 8, after V lost 6 bases and J lost 4 bases. Germline CDR1 reads SGHTA; CDR2 reads FQGTGA. The CDR3 nucleotides are TGTGCCAGCAGGGCCGGTTCAGGGGGCACCGGGGAGCTGTTTTTT. Translating it yields CASRAGSGGTGELFF.

There are many counts of this clonotype. V is TRBV6-6 and J is TRBJ2-1, with D maybe TRBD2 (6 bases). Per germline, CDR1 MNHNY and CDR2 SVGAGI (reference sequence). The CDR3 has 14 amino acids. V lost 6 bases, J lost 1 base, and 10 bases lay in between. The CDR3 nucleotides are TGTGCCAGCAGAAGGCTAGCGTCCTACAATGAGCAGTTCTTC. Translated, it gives CASRRLASYNEQFF.

This clonotype came up a few times. The genes are TRBV15 and TRBJ2-5; D not certain. Germline loops: CDR1 LNHNV, CDR2 YYDKDF (reference sequence). Trimming pared 3 bases from V and 4 bases from J, leaving 12 bases between. CDR3 length: 14 amino acids. CDR3 coding DNA: TGTGCCACCAGCAGTGACCCAGGAACAGAGACCCAGTACTTC. The encoded protein is CATSSDPGTETQYF.

The chain employs TRBV19 and TRBJ2-7; TRBD1 matches 7 bases. This CDR3 is built from 14 residues. The J segment lost 0 bases and the V segment lost 10 bases, leaving 9 bases of the junction unmatched. Germline V gives CDR1 LNHDA, CDR2 SQIVND (reference sequence). CDR3 sequence: CATMTGSYSYEQYF. The CDR3 DNA is TGTGCCACCATGACAGGGAGTTACTCCTACGAGCAGTACTTC.

The chain carries TRBV20-1 and TRBJ2-5; 9 positions agree with TRBD2. Losses at the gene ends were 1 base for V and 0 bases for J; bases not matched to a gene: 6. CDR1 and CDR2 (germline): DFQATT, SNEGSKA (reference sequence). The CDR3 length is 16 residues. CDR3: CSARGTGGRDQETQYF. CDR3 in DNA: TGCAGTGCTAGAGGGACCGGCGGGAGGGACCAAGAGACCCAGTACTTC.

This clonotype was seen more than once but under ten times. The CDR3 sequence is CASSPGIAYEQYF. The CDR3 bases are TGTGCCAGCAGCCCCGGTATAGCCTACGAGCAGTACTTC. The V call is TRBV27, the J call TRBJ2-7; D is ambiguous. CDR1 MNHEY and CDR2 SMNVEV come from the germline V gene (reference sequence). The CDR3 has 13 amino acids. Trimming took off 6 bases at V and 2 bases at J, with 11 bases between the two ends.

In its sample, this clonotype was seen a few times. The chain is built from TRBV12-3 or TRBV12-4 and TRBJ2-1; D is undetermined. The CDR3 has 15 residues. The V and J ends lost 7 bases and 8 bases respectively, with 21 bases between them. Written as DNA, the CDR3 is TGTGCCAGCATACCCTCCAGGTCCAACCTCTATGAGCAGTTCTTC. Its protein product is CASIPSRSNLYEQFF.

This clonotype was seen more than once but under ten times. The chain uses TRBV6-2 or TRBV6-3 and TRBJ2-5; no clear D gene. The ends were cut back, 7 bases at V and 0 bases at J, with 12 bases in the middle. Germline-derived CDR1 and CDR2 are MNHEY and SVGEGT. The CDR3 contains 14 residues. CDR3 amino acids: CASKYYENQETQYF. The CDR3 nucleotides are TGTGCCAGCAAATACTATGAAAACCAAGAGACCCAGTACTTC.

This chain joins TRBV28 and TRBJ2-7, with a weak D call TRBD1 (6 bases). In germline, CDR1 is MDHEN, CDR2 SYDVKM. Trimming took 5 bases from V and 7 from J, leaving 21 bases between them. The CDR3 is 15 residues long. CDR3 sequence: CASSTSGTPTREQYF. The CDR3 DNA follows: TGTGCCAGCAGTACCTCCGGGACACCAACTAGAGAGCAGTACTTC.

The chain joins TRBV18 to TRBJ1-2; D perhaps matches TRBD1 (6 bases). CDR1 and CDR2 (germline): KGHSH, LQKENI. CDR3 length: 15 residues. V lost 3 bases, J lost 8 bases, and 19 bases lay in between. The CDR3 sequence is CASSPGQLTRTGYTF. The CDR3 nucleotides read TGTGCCAGCTCACCGGGACAACTAACCCGGACCGGCTACACCTTC.

This clonotype has only a few counts. The V call is TRBV12-3 or TRBV12-4, the J call TRBJ1-5, with D maybe TRBD1 (5 bases). The V end lost 4 bases, the J end lost 6 bases, and 7 bases lay between the germline ends. CDR3 length equals 12 residues. CDR3 nucleotides: TGTGCCAGCAGTTGGGGCGGTCAGCCCCAGCATTTT. It encodes CASSWGGQPQHF.

This clonotype was observed a handful of times. The chain has TRBV4-1 and TRBJ2-7; the D is unclear. Germline V gene sequence: CDR1 MGHRA, CDR2 YSYEKL. V was clipped by 3 bases and J by 3 bases, with 6 bases between them. The CDR3 runs to 12 residues. This CDR3 is CASSHLDYEQYF. CDR3 DNA sequence: TGCGCCAGCAGCCATCTAGACTACGAGCAGTACTTC.

This clonotype was counted a few times. The CDR3 nucleotides are TGTGCCAGCAGCCCCCCATGGGGCACTGAAGCTTTCTTT. Protein product: CASSPPWGTEAFF. The chain joins TRBV7-9 to TRBJ1-1, with D unresolved. Germline V gives CDR1 SEHNR, CDR2 FQNEAQ (reference sequence). Trimming removed 5 bases at V and 4 bases at J, with 11 bases between. This CDR3 comprises 13 residues.

This clonotype was found a few times. The chain is built from TRBV10-3 and TRBJ2-3; D is unresolved. Germline CDR1 reads ENHRY; CDR2 reads SYGVKD. The V gene lost 6 bases and the J gene lost 4 bases, with 8 bases spanning the gap. The CDR3 is 12 amino acids. CDR3 bases: TGTGCCATCAGCGTTGGGGCAGATACGCAGTATTTT. Translation gives CAISVGADTQYF.

This clonotype was detected a few times. This chain joins TRBV20-1 and TRBJ1-2; 7 positions agree with TRBD1. Germline V CDR1 and CDR2: DFQATT, SNEGSKA (reference sequence). The trim removed 1 base at V and 4 bases at J, leaving 9 bases unmatched. This CDR3 has 15 amino acids. CDR3 loop: CSARAWEQGSYGYTF. CDR3 DNA: TGCAGTGCTAGAGCGTGGGAACAGGGGAGCTATGGCTACACCTTC.